These 10 T cell receptor beta chains came from one sample sequenced in a study of vaccination effects on CD4 cells after COVID-19. Ahead of sequencing, the ViraFEST assay grew antigen-specific CD4+ T cells using viral peptide pools. Isolation of CD4+ T cells took place after approximately 10 days of culture. The repertoire was sequenced with immunoSEQ multiplex PCR; TCRdb's copy has only in-frame clones and lacks some. In the table there are about 79,000 clones, roughly 74% of which are singletons. No cognate antigen is known for these TCRs. The material was CD4+ T cells from PBMCs cultured with HCoV-229E spike peptides, obtained before COVID-19 vaccination. These receptors originate from a human donor who received a COVID-19 vaccine.

The rearrangement links TRBV4-2 to TRBJ1-4, with D maybe TRBD1 (6 bases). Germline lookup yields CDR1 LGHNA and CDR2 YNFKEQ. The CDR3 is 15 residues long. Trimming left V 3 bases short and J 2 bases short, with 10 bases between. CDR3 amino acids: CASSQQGPTNEKLFF. DNA for the CDR3: TGTGCCAGCAGCCAGCAGGGGCCGACTAATGAAAAACTGTTTTTT.

The V call is TRBV18, the J call TRBJ1-2, with TRBD1 identical over 7 bases. The germline gives CDR1 KGHSH, CDR2 LQKENI. This CDR3 has 14 amino acids. The J segment lost 6 bases and the V segment lost 3 bases, leaving 7 bases of the junction unmatched. The CDR3 sequence is CASSPVEQGNGYTF. The DNA of the CDR3 is TGTGCCAGCTCACCTGTTGAACAGGGGAATGGCTACACCTTC.

This rearrangement joins TRBV2 to TRBJ1-5; D is unresolved. The CDR3 runs 14 residues. Germline V gene data show CDR1 as SNHLY and CDR2 as FYNNEI. Trimming pared 6 bases from V and 1 base from J, leaving 10 bases between. The CDR3 region has the DNA TGTGCCAGCAGCGCTGAGAGAAGCAATCAGCCCCAGCATTTT. Translation: CASSAERSNQPQHF.

The genes are TRBV28 and TRBJ1-6; D call uncertain. Trimming stripped 8 bases from V and 6 bases from J, with 8 bases between. The V gene's germline CDR1 is MDHEN and CDR2 SYDVKM. The CDR3 spans 12 residues. The CDR3 coding sequence is TGTGCCAGCTTACGGGCTAATTCACCCCTCCACTTT. Translated, it gives CASLRANSPLHF.

The chain is built from TRBV18 and TRBJ2-7, with D perhaps being TRBD1 or TRBD2 (7 bases each). The CDR3 sequence is 13 residues long. Per the germline V gene, CDR1 is KGHSH and CDR2 is LQKENI. Trimming took off 4 bases at V and 4 bases at J, with 11 bases between the two ends. CDR3 amino acids: CASSRQGGYEQYV. The CDR3 DNA sequence: TGTGCCAGCTCACGACAGGGAGGGTACGAGCAGTACGTC.

This clone was seen a handful of times. This chain links TRBV18 with TRBJ1-6, with D unresolved. Trimming took off 1 base at V and 7 bases at J, with 8 bases between the two ends. Germline V gives CDR1 KGHSH, CDR2 LQKENI. The CDR3 spans 14 residues. The CDR3: CASSPQGANSPLHF. CDR3 in DNA: TGTGCCAGCTCACCACAGGGCGCCAATTCACCCCTCCACTTT.

The chain recombines TRBV2 with TRBJ1-3; tentatively, D is TRBD1 (6 bases). CDR3 size: 16 residues. Per germline, CDR1 SNHLY and CDR2 FYNNEI. V dropped 6 bases and J dropped 0 bases, with 15 bases sitting between them. CDR3 DNA: TGTGCCAGCAGGATACAGGGTCCAAGCTCTGGAAACACCATATATTTT. Amino acids: CASRIQGPSSGNTIYF.

The rearrangement joins TRBV19 to TRBJ2-7; 8 bases align to TRBD1. The CDR3 extends over 14 amino acids. The junction had 2 bases not matched to a gene; V was cut back by 2 bases and J by 2 bases. Germline CDR1 and CDR2: LNHDA and SQIVND (reference sequence). The CDR3: CASSIKTGAYEQYV. The CDR3 coding sequence is TGTGCCAGTAGTATAAAGACAGGGGCCTACGAGCAGTACGTC.

CDR3 protein: CASGLIRTSGGETQYF. CDR3 nucleotides: TGTGCTAGTGGTTTGATCCGGACTAGCGGGGGAGAGACCCAGTACTTC. This sequence joins TRBV12-5 and TRBJ2-5; 13 bases fit TRBD2. The CDR3 runs to 16 residues. In germline, CDR1 is LGHNT, CDR2 FRNRAP. Trimming removed 2 bases from V and 4 bases from J; junction bases left unmatched: 4.

V and J are TRBV18 and TRBJ1-2; 8 positions agree with TRBD1. V lost 6 bases and J lost 0; bases outside the gene matches: 6. The V gene's germline CDR1 is KGHSH and CDR2 LQKENI. This CDR3 spans 15 amino acids. CDR3 in amino acids: CASSPGQVTNYGYTF. CDR3 coding DNA: TGTGCCAGCTCTCCGGGACAGGTCACTAACTATGGCTACACCTTC.